What follows are 22 T cell receptor beta chains derived from one specimen sequenced in a study of blood T cell repertoires in COVID-19. Sequenced by immunoSEQ multiplex PCR; TCRdb stores in-frame clones only, minus some. The repertoire holds fewer than 15,000 clones, with over 75% as singletons. The specimen was peripheral blood. The receptors shown here come from a human donor in a cohort sampled during active COVID-19.

This rearrangement joins TRBV9 to TRBJ2-7; 9 bases are shared with TRBD1. Germline V lookup: CDR1 SGDLS, CDR2 YYNGEE. Trimming took 4 bases from V and 6 from J; bases not matched to a gene: 8. CDR3 length equals 14 residues. Here the CDR3 reads CASSPPTGGGEQYF. For the CDR3, the DNA is TGTGCCAGCAGCCCTCCGACAGGGGGTGGCGAGCAGTACTTC.

The chain couples TRBV7-2 to TRBJ2-5; D possibly corresponds to TRBD1 (7 bases). The CDR3 runs 14 residues. The V gene's germline CDR1 is SGHTA and CDR2 FQGNSA. Deletions cut 5 bases from V and 3 bases from J, with 13 bases between. This chain's CDR3 is CASSPQGGEETQYF. CDR3 DNA: TGTGCCAGCAGCCCCCAGGGGGGTGAAGAGACCCAGTACTTC.

This chain connects TRBV27 to TRBJ1-1; 10 positions match TRBD1. V lost 6 bases to trimming and J lost 1 base; unmatched junction nucleotides: 11. The CDR3 consists of 17 residues. CDR1 MNHEY and CDR2 SMNVEV come from the germline V gene (reference sequence). The chain's CDR3 is CASRANRDRGGNTEAFF. The CDR3 DNA reads as TGTGCCAGCAGGGCTAACAGGGACAGGGGTGGGAACACTGAAGCTTTCTTT.

This CDR3 reads CASSMWTSGADTQYF. CDR3 in DNA: TGTGCCAGTAGTATGTGGACTAGCGGGGCGGATACGCAGTATTTT. This sequence joins TRBV19 and TRBJ2-3, with TRBD2 matching 12 bases. This CDR3 is built from 15 residues. Germline V CDR1 and CDR2: LNHDA, SQIVND (reference sequence). J was trimmed by 6 bases and V by 3 bases; bases with no gene match: 4.

The chain joins TRBV6-6 to TRBJ2-2; 11 bases line up with TRBD2. Germline V CDR1 and CDR2: MNHNY, SVGAGI (reference sequence). After removal of 6 bases from V and 4 bases from J, the junction contained 4 bases not matched to a gene. This CDR3 spans 15 amino acids. The CDR3 bases are TGTGCCAGCAGAATAGCGGGGGGGTCCACCGGGGAGCTGTTTTTT. Translated, it gives CASRIAGGSTGELFF.

The gene calls are TRBV6-5 and TRBJ2-2; a weak D match, TRBD1 (5 bases). Trimming shortened V by 7 bases and J by 1 base, and 10 bases separated the two germline ends. The length of the CDR3 is 14 residues. Germline V CDR1 and CDR2: MNHEY, SVGAGI. This CDR3 is CASIGAMNTGELFF. The CDR3 DNA sequence: TGTGCCAGCATAGGGGCAATGAACACCGGGGAGCTGTTTTTT.

CDR3 region: CASSPPNRVDYGYTF. CDR3 DNA: TGTGCCAGCAGCCCTCCCAACCGGGTCGACTATGGCTACACCTTC. The chain combines TRBV28 with TRBJ1-2; no firm D call. This CDR3 has 15 residues. V was shortened by 6 bases and J by 3 bases, with 17 bases between the two germline ends. Germline V gene data show CDR1 as MDHEN and CDR2 as SYDVKM.

The V gene is TRBV6-5, the J gene TRBJ1-2; TRBD1 matches at 8 bases. The length of the CDR3 is 14 residues. Germline CDR1 and CDR2: MNHEY and SVGAGI. V shed 5 bases and J 4 bases; nucleotides not matched to a gene: 6. The CDR3 loop reads CASSPDGQGYGYTF. The CDR3 nucleotides are TGTGCCAGCAGTCCCGATGGACAGGGCTATGGCTACACCTTC.

The V gene is TRBV6-2 or TRBV6-3, the J gene TRBJ2-5, with 12 bases aligning to TRBD2. V shed 5 bases, J shed 7 bases, and the junction held 8 bases outside the gene matches. The CDR3 has 15 residues. Germline CDR1 reads MNHEY; CDR2 reads SVGEGT. The CDR3 DNA sequence: TGTGCCAGCAGTGCGTACCCTAGCGGGGGGGTGACCCAGTACTTC. As protein: CASSAYPSGGVTQYF.

The chain carries TRBV6-5 and TRBJ2-5; 12 bases align to TRBD2. The V gene's germline CDR1 is MNHEY and CDR2 SVGAGI. The length of the CDR3 is 15 residues. V gave up 6 bases and J gave up 9 bases; unmatched junction bases: 11. CDR3 amino acids: CASRGTSGPPWAQYF. The CDR3 DNA follows: TGTGCCAGCAGGGGGACTAGCGGGCCCCCCTGGGCCCAGTACTTC.

The rearrangement uses TRBV11-2 and TRBJ2-3; D is unclear. The CDR3 is 11 residues long. V was cut by 3 bases and J by 6 bases, with 4 bases left in between. Germline assignment: CDR1 SGHAT and CDR2 FQNNGV. The CDR3 is CASSFPDTQYF. DNA of the CDR3: TGTGCCAGCAGCTTCCCGGATACGCAGTATTTT.

The gene calls are TRBV12-3 or TRBV12-4 and TRBJ2-7, with unresolved D. V shed 6 bases and J shed 0 bases, with 6 bases lying between them. There are 12 residues in the CDR3. The CDR3 nucleotides read TGTGCCAGCAGCCCCTCCTCCTACGAGCAGTACTTC. It codes for CASSPSSYEQYF.

This chain connects TRBV27 to TRBJ1-1; TRBD1 matches at 7 bases. The CDR3 totals 14 residues. Germline lookup yields CDR1 MNHEY and CDR2 SMNVEV (reference sequence). Trimming took 3 bases from V and 2 from J; bases not matched to a gene: 3. CDR3 sequence: CASSLGQSNTEAFF. CDR3 coding DNA: TGTGCCAGCAGTTTGGGACAGAGCAACACTGAAGCTTTCTTT.

The rearrangement uses TRBV11-1 and TRBJ2-7; 10 positions agree with TRBD2. The CDR3 spans 15 residues. Per germline, CDR1 SGHAT and CDR2 FQDESV (reference sequence). V was clipped by 3 bases and J by 5 bases; unmatched bases: 7. The CDR3 nucleotides are TGTGCCAGCAGCTTGAGAAGCGGGGGGGCTCACGAGCAGTACTTC. Translating it yields CASSLRSGGAHEQYF.

J is TRBJ2-2 and V is TRBV6-4, with a tentative D call TRBD1 (6 bases). V lost 3 bases and J 4 bases, leaving 12 bases between the germline ends. This CDR3 is built from 15 residues. Germline V gives CDR1 MRHNA, CDR2 SNTAGT. CDR3 loop: CASSESQGSTGELFF. In DNA form, the CDR3 reads TGTGCCAGCAGTGAGTCCCAGGGGTCCACCGGGGAGCTGTTTTTT.

The J gene is TRBJ2-7, the V gene TRBV5-6; tentatively, D is TRBD2 (5 bases). Germline V CDR1 and CDR2: SGHDT, YYEEEE. CDR3 length: 12 amino acids. V was clipped by 4 bases and J by 3 bases, with 8 bases between them. The CDR3 loop reads CASSPGSYEQYF. In DNA form, the CDR3 reads TGTGCCAGCAGCCCTGGGAGCTACGAGCAGTACTTC.

The chain is built from TRBV6-5 and TRBJ2-5; D might be TRBD2 (6 bases). This CDR3 region has 15 residues. Germline CDR1 MNHEY, CDR2 SVGAGI. V shed 0 bases and J shed 2 bases, with 10 bases lying between them. CDR3 DNA: TGTGCCAGCAGTTACTCTCGCGGGGATCAAGAGACCCAGTACTTC. Its protein is CASSYSRGDQETQYF.

The gene calls are TRBV29-1 and TRBJ2-7, with TRBD2 matching 10 bases. The CDR3 has 13 amino acids. V was clipped by 5 bases and J by 12 bases; unmatched bases: 13. In germline, CDR1 is SQVTM, CDR2 ANQGSEA. CDR3 sequence (DNA): TGCAGCGTTCAGTTGGCTAGCGGGGGACCGGCGTACTTC. This translates into CSVQLASGGPAYF.

The chain links TRBV7-9 to TRBJ1-3, with unresolved D. The length of the CDR3 is 14 residues. V shed 1 base and J shed 0 bases, with 4 bases lying between them. Germline assignment: CDR1 SEHNR and CDR2 FQNEAQ (reference sequence). This chain's CDR3 is CASSLVLSGNTIYF. The CDR3 nucleotides read TGTGCCAGCAGCTTAGTCCTCTCTGGAAACACCATATATTTT.

The V gene is TRBV3-1 (or the pseudogene TRBV3-2), the J gene TRBJ2-1, with a possible D match to TRBD2 (5 bases). Germline loops: CDR1 LGHDT, CDR2 YNNKEL (reference sequence). The CDR3 contains 14 residues. V was clipped by 3 bases and J by 8 bases, with 14 bases between them. This CDR3 is CASSQRALRDEQFF. DNA of the CDR3: TGTGCCAGCAGCCAGCGGGCCCTAAGAGATGAGCAGTTCTTC.

The chain links TRBV7-6 to TRBJ2-2, with a possible D match to TRBD2 (5 bases). This CDR3 region has 15 residues. V gave up 0 bases and J gave up 3 bases, with 8 bases separating them. Germline V CDR1 and CDR2: SGHVS, FNYEAQ. CDR3 sequence (DNA): TGTGCCAGCAGCTTAGCCGCGGGCTACACCGGGGAGCTGTTTTTT. Protein product: CASSLAAGYTGELFF. Combining the CDR3 with reference TRBV7-6 and TRBJ2-2 gives the whole variable domain GAGVSQSPRYKVTKRGQDVALRCDPISGHVSLYWYRQALGQGPEFLTYFNYEAQQDKSGLPNDRFSAERPEGSISTLTIQRTEQRDSAMYRCASSLAAGYTGELFFGEGSRLTVL.

This rearrangement joins TRBV2 to TRBJ2-5; 9 bases align to TRBD1. Germline V lookup: CDR1 SNHLY, CDR2 FYNNEI. The CDR3 is 15 residues long. V dropped 6 bases and J dropped 0; count of bases not matched to a gene: 5. The CDR3 DNA reads TGTGCCAGCAGCGAACAGGGGGCCGACCAAGAGACCCAGTACTTC. Translating gives CASSEQGADQETQYF. Based on the CDR3 plus reference TRBV2 and TRBJ2-5, the full variable domain is EPEVTQTPSHQVTQMGQEVILRCVPISNHLYFYWYRQILGQKVEFLVSFYNNEISEKSEIFDDQFSVERPDGSNFTLKIRSTKLEDSAMYFCASSEQGADQETQYFGPGTRLLVL.